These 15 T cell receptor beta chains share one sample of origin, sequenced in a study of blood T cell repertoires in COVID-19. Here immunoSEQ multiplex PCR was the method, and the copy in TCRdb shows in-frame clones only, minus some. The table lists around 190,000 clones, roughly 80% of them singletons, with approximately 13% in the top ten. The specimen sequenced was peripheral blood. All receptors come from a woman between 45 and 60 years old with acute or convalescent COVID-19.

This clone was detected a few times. CDR3 sequence (DNA): TGCGCCAGCAGCTTGGTCCCAGGGGGCGCGATAAATAATGGCTACACCTTC. Its protein is CASSLVPGGAINNGYTF. This chain joins TRBV5-1 and TRBJ1-2, with 8 nucleotides matching TRBD1. The V segment lost 0 bases and the J segment 6 bases; nucleotides outside the gene matches: 13. CDR3 length: 17 residues. Germline V gene sequence: CDR1 SGHRS, CDR2 YFSETQ.

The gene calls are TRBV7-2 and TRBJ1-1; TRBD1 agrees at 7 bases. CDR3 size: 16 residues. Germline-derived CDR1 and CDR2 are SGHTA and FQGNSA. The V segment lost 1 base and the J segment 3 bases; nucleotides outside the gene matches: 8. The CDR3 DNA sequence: TGTGCCAGCAGCTTAGTTGGGCCCGACAGGGACACTGAAGCTTTCTTT. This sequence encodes CASSLVGPDRDTEAFF.

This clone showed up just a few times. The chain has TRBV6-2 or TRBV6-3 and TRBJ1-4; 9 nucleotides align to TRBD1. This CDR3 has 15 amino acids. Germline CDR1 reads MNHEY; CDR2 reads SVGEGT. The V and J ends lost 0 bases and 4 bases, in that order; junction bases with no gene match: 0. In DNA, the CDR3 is TGTGCCAGCAGTTACTCGGACAGGGGTAATGAAAAACTGTTTTTT. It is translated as CASSYSDRGNEKLFF.

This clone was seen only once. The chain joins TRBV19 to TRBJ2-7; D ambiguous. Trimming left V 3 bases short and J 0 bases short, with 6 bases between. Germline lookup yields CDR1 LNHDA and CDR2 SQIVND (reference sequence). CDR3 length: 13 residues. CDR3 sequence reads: CASSISRSYEQYF. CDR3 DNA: TGTGCCAGTAGTATCTCCCGCTCCTACGAGCAGTACTTC.

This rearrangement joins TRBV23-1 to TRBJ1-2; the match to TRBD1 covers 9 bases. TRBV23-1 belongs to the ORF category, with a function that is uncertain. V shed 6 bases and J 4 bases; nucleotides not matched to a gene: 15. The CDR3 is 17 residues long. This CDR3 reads CASRIEARDREGYGYTF. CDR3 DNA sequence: TGCGCCAGCAGGATTGAAGCCCGGGACAGGGAGGGCTATGGCTACACCTTC.

CDR3 residues: CASSPGLPASSSYNEQFF. CDR3 DNA: TGTGCCAGCAGCCCGGGACTCCCAGCCTCTAGCTCCTACAATGAGCAGTTCTTC. The chain carries TRBV5-4 and TRBJ2-1; tentatively, D is TRBD2 (6 bases). Trimming shortened V by 4 bases and J by 0 bases, and 20 bases separated the two germline ends. In germline, CDR1 is SGHNT, CDR2 YYREEE (reference sequence). CDR3 length equals 18 residues.

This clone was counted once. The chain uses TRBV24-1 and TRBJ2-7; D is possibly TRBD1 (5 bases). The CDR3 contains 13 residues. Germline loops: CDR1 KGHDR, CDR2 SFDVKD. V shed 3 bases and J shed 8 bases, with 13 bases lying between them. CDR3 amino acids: CATSDPVQGQQYF. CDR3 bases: TGTGCCACCAGTGATCCCGTGCAGGGCCAGCAGTACTTC.

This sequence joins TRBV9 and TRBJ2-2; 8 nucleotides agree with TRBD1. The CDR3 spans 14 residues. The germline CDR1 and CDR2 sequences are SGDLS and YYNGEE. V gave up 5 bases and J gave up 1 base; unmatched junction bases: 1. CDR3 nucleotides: TGTGCCAGCAGTGGGACAGGGAACACCGGGGAGCTGTTTTTT. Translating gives CASSGTGNTGELFF.

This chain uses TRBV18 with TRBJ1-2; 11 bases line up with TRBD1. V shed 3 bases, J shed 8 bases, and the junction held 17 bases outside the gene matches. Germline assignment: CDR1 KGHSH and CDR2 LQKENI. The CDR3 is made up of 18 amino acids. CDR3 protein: CASSPPGQGARQDGGYTF. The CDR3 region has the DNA TGTGCCAGCTCACCTCCTGGACAGGGGGCGCGTCAGGACGGCGGCTACACCTTC.

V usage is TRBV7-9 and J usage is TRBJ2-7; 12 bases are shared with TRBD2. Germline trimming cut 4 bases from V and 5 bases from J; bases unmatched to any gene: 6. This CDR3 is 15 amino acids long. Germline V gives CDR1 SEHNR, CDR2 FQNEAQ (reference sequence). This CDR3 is CASSSSSGRAHEQYF. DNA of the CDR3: TGTGCCAGCAGCTCCTCTAGCGGGAGGGCCCACGAGCAGTACTTC.

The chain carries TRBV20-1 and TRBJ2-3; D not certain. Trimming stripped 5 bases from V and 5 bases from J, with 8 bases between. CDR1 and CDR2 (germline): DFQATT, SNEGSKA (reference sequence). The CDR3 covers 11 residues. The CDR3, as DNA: TGCAGTGCTCCAAGACAAGATACGCAGTATTTT. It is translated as CSAPRQDTQYF.

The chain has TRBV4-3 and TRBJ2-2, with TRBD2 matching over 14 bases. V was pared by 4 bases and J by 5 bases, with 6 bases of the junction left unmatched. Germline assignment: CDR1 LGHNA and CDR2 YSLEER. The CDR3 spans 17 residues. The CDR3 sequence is CASSPGLAGVGTGELFF. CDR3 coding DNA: TGCGCCAGCAGCCCGGGACTAGCGGGAGTGGGTACCGGGGAGCTGTTTTTT.

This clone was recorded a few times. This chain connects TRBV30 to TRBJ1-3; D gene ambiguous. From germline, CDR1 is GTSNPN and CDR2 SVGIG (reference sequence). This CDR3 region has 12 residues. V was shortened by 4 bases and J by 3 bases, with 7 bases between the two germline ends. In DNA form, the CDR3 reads TGTGCCTGGATCCCGGGTGGAAACACCATATATTTT. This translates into CAWIPGGNTIYF. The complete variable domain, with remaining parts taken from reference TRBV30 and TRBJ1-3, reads SQTIHQWPATLVQPVGSPLSLECTVEGTSNPNLYWYRQAAGRGLQLLFYSVGIGQISSEVPQNLSASRPQDRQFILSSKKLLLSDSGFYLCAWIPGGNTIYFGEGSWLTVV.

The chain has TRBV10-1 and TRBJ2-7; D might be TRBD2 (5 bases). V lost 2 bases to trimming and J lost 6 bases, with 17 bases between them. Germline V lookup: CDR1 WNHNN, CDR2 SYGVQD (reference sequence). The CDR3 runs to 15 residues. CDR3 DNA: TGCGCCAGCAGTGAGGATTCGCGGGTCATGGGCGAGCAGTACTTC. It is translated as CASSEDSRVMGEQYF.

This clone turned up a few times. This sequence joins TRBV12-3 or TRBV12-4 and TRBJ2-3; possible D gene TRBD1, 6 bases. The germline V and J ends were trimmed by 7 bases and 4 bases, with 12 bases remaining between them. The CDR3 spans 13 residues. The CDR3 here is CASTSAGADTQYF. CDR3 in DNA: TGTGCCAGCACCTCGGCAGGGGCAGATACGCAGTATTTT.